The clone carrying this T cell receptor beta chain is a singleton in its sample. Its target is not known. The data were obtained in a study of cytomegalovirus exposure and HLA in healthy donors. Study background: Some 85 million unique TCRs, all from HLA-typed donors, were included in an early release of the data. Broader study findings: Per a prior analysis, the majority of TCR beta V segments were productive roughly 90% or roughly 30% of the time. Relative to the approximately 680-donor mean, N-insertions were reportedly fewer in an Asian-associated ancestry cluster in a later analysis.

In the PCR, 60 Vbeta and 13 Jbeta primers were used. Measured with immunoSEQ multiplex PCR; TCRdb has only the in-frame clones, and not every one. Of 250,000 or so clones listed, 80% to 95% were seen once; the top ten hold about 1.7%. The CDR3 is 13 amino acids. V was pared by 3 bases and J by 5 bases, with 9 bases between. Germline assignment: CDR1 SGHDT and CDR2 YYEEEE. This receptor was identified in a girl aged 2 to 9 in good health and CMV-seronegative. The sequenced material came from PBMCs. The chain has TRBV5-6 and TRBJ2-1; possible D gene TRBD1, 6 bases. Here the CDR3 DNA reads TGTGCCAGCAGCTGGGACACCCACAATGAGCAGTTCTTC. It specifies CASSWDTHNEQFF.